The clone carrying this TCR beta chain was seen more than once but under ten times. This sample is part of a study of blood T cell repertoires in COVID-19. Study background: The cDNA or gDNA used as material had been derived from T cells, B-cell-depleted T cells, or PBMCs.

Per the study methods: Using reference gene primer amplification, nucleated cell counts were estimated. The table came from immunoSEQ multiplex PCR; TCRdb's copy has only in-frame clones and leaves some out. V and J calls and clone size are given by that table; D and trimming were obtained from the DNA. The data show under 250,000 clones, with around nine tenths seen just once and around 1.5% held by the top ten. This TCR derives from a woman aged 60-75 years who had recovered from COVID-19. Sequenced: peripheral blood.

CDR3 sequence reads: CASSELGGRTNEKLFF. CDR3 DNA: TGTGCCAGCAGTGAACTAGGGGGTAGGACTAATGAAAAACTGTTTTTT. This chain links TRBV6-1 with TRBJ1-4, with D possibly being TRBD1 (6 bases). Trimming removed 2 bases at V and 2 bases at J, with 12 bases between. The CDR3 runs to 16 residues. Germline assignment: CDR1 MNHNS and CDR2 SASEGT.